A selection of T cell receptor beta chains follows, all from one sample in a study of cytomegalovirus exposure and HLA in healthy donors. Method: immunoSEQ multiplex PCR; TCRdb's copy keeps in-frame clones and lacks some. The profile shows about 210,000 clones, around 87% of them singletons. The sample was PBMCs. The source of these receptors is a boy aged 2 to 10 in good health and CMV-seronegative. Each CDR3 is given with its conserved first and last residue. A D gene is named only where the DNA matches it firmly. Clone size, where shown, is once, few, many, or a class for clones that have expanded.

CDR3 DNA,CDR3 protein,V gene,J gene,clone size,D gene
TGTGCCAGCAGGCATACAGGGTTGGACGGCTACACCTTC,CASRHTGLDGYTF,TRBV6-1,TRBJ1-2,once,.
TGCGCCAGCAGCCCCCCTTACCGAGGTATGAACACTGAAGCTTTCTTT,CASSPPYRGMNTEAFF,TRBV5-1,TRBJ1-1,.,.
TGTGCCAGTAGTATAGGACTAGCGGAACTCTACGAGCAGTACTTC,CASSIGLAELYEQYF,TRBV19,TRBJ2-7,.,TRBD2
TGTGCCAGCAGTTTATCTCGGACAGGGGGCACTCAGCCCCAGCATTTT,CASSLSRTGGTQPQHF,TRBV27,TRBJ1-5,few,TRBD1
TGTGCCAGCAGTGAAGCGCCGGCAGGGTATAGCAATCAGCCCCAGCATTTT,CASSEAPAGYSNQPQHF,TRBV2,TRBJ1-5,once,.
TGCGCCAGCAGTGAGTCGGACGGGACAGGCTTCTACGAGCAGTACTTC,CASSESDGTGFYEQYF,TRBV10-1,TRBJ2-7,.,TRBD1
TGTGCCAGCAGTTACTCGGGGGGTTTGGGCACTGAAGCTTTCTTT,CASSYSGGLGTEAFF,TRBV6-6,TRBJ1-1,.,.
TGTGCCACCAAGACAGGGGAGAACACTGAAGCTTTCTTT,CATKTGENTEAFF,TRBV6-1,TRBJ1-1,few,TRBD1
TGTGCCAGCAGTTACCCAGGACAGGGATATAGCACAGATACGCAGTATTTT,CASSYPGQGYSTDTQYF,TRBV28,TRBJ2-3,.,TRBD1
TGTGCCAGCAGCTTGCCGACTAGCGGGGGAACCACAGATACGCAGTATTTT,CASSLPTSGGTTDTQYF,TRBV5-5,TRBJ2-3,.,TRBD2
TGTGCCAGCAGCTACCGACAGGGAGTCTACGAGCAGTACTTC,CASSYRQGVYEQYF,TRBV14,TRBJ2-7,.,TRBD1
TGCGCCAGCAGCCAAGATATTACTAGCGGGAGACGTGGCACAGATACGCAGTATTTT,CASSQDITSGRRGTDTQYF,TRBV4-1,TRBJ2-3,.,TRBD2
TGTGCCAGCAGCGGTGTTACGAGTACCGGGGAGCTGTTTTTT,CASSGVTSTGELFF,TRBV5-6,TRBJ2-2,once,.
TGTGCCTGGAGTCCTGACAGGGGGCAGTTCTTC,CAWSPDRGQFF,TRBV30,TRBJ2-1,.,TRBD1
TGTGCCAGCAGTCAGAGACTAGCGGGAGGCAGATGGGTGGAAGAGACCCAGTACTTC,CASSQRLAGGRWVEETQYF,TRBV4-2,TRBJ2-5,.,TRBD2
TGTGCCAGCAGCTTTAAAGAGACCCAGTACTTC,CASSFKETQYF,TRBV11-2,TRBJ2-5,few,.
TGTGCCAGCAGCCCCCTTCTGTGGAGGGAGCAGTTCTTC,CASSPLLWREQFF,TRBV9,TRBJ2-1,.,.
TGTGCCAGTAGTAGAACCCCCCCGGGGGGGGAGAACGGCTACACCTTC,CASSRTPPGGENGYTF,TRBV19,TRBJ1-2,.,.
TGTGCCAGCAGCTCACCGGGGGACTCGGAGGCGGGCTACACCTTC,CASSSPGDSEAGYTF,TRBV7-2,TRBJ1-2,.,.
TGCGCCAGCAGTCAATCTAGCAATTGGGGCAGGGTATACGAGCAGTACTTC,CASSQSSNWGRVYEQYF,TRBV23-1,TRBJ2-7,.,.
TGTGCCAGCAGCTTAACCGGGACAGACACTGAAGCTTTCTTT,CASSLTGTDTEAFF,TRBV7-3,TRBJ1-1,.,TRBD1
TGCGCCAGCAGCTTGACCGGGAGCTCCTACGAGCAGTACTTC,CASSLTGSSYEQYF,TRBV5-1,TRBJ2-7,few,.
TGTGCCAGCAGTCCCAGGGTGAATCAGCCCCAGCATTTT,CASSPRVNQPQHF,TRBV6-5,TRBJ1-5,few,.
TGCGCCAGCAGCCTGGCCTTAGCGGGCGGGACGACCCAAGAGACCCAGTACTTC,CASSLALAGGTTQETQYF,TRBV5-1,TRBJ2-5,.,TRBD2
TGTGCCAGTAAGGCAGGGTCGGACTCTGGAAACACCATATATTTT,CASKAGSDSGNTIYF,TRBV19,TRBJ1-3,.,.
TGTGCCAGCAGTTCCTCGACCCTGACAGGGTCTGGCTACACCTTC,CASSSSTLTGSGYTF,TRBV28,TRBJ1-2,few,TRBD1
TGTGCCAGCTCCCGGAGCGGGGCAAACTATGGCTACACCTTC,CASSRSGANYGYTF,TRBV2,TRBJ1-2,.,.
TGTGCCAGCAGTCGGCAGGGACTAAATCTTGGCAATGAGCAGTTCTTC,CASSRQGLNLGNEQFF,TRBV27,TRBJ2-1,.,TRBD2
TGTGCCAGCAGCCTAGGGACAGGGTTCTACGAGCAGTACTTC,CASSLGTGFYEQYF,TRBV5-4,TRBJ2-7,.,TRBD1
TGTGCCAGCAGCGAACGGACAGGGCGTAACTATGGCTACACCTTC,CASSERTGRNYGYTF,TRBV28,TRBJ1-2,.,TRBD1
TGTGCCAGTAGTACACTAGAGAGTGTAAACAATGAGCAGTTCTTC,CASSTLESVNNEQFF,TRBV19,TRBJ2-1,.,.
TGTGCCAGCAGCGTCCGGGACAGCACCTACGAGCAGTACTTC,CASSVRDSTYEQYF,TRBV7-9,TRBJ2-7,.,TRBD1
TGTGCCAGCATAGGCAGACTAGCGGGAAATTACGAGCAGTACTTC,CASIGRLAGNYEQYF,TRBV27,TRBJ2-7,.,TRBD2
TGTGCCAGCAGCGCCTTAAGGGACTTGAACGCTGAAGCTTTCTTT,CASSALRDLNAEAFF,TRBV7-8,TRBJ1-1,.,.
TGTGCCAGCACTACGACTAGCGGCTCCTACAATGAGCAGTTCTTC,CASTTTSGSYNEQFF,TRBV6-1,TRBJ2-1,.,TRBD2
TGTGCCATCAGTGAGTCGGGTGGCGGGACTAGCGGGAGTGACGAGCAGTACTTC,CAISESGGGTSGSDEQYF,TRBV10-3,TRBJ2-7,.,TRBD2
TGTGCCAGCAGCTCCGGGACTAGCGGAAGGACCTACAATGAGCAGTTCTTC,CASSSGTSGRTYNEQFF,TRBV7-9,TRBJ2-1,.,TRBD2
TGTGCCAGTAGTATTTCCCGGACTAGAAGTCTGGAGACCCAGTACTTC,CASSISRTRSLETQYF,TRBV19,TRBJ2-5,.,TRBD2
TGTGCCAGCAGCCAGGGGGCCCTGCTGTCTAGCTACAATGAGCAGTTCTTC,CASSQGALLSSYNEQFF,TRBV4-2,TRBJ2-1,few,.
TGTGCCAGCAGCTTAGTGACGGGACAGGGGGATGCTTTCTTT,CASSLVTGQGDAFF,TRBV7-9,TRBJ1-1,.,TRBD1
TGTGCCAGCAGTGTACAGGGGACCGGGGAGCTGTTTTTT,CASSVQGTGELFF,TRBV2,TRBJ2-2,once,TRBD1
TGTGCCATCAGTATCGGCGGGAGAGGCTACGAGCAGTACTTC,CAISIGGRGYEQYF,TRBV10-3,TRBJ2-7,.,TRBD2
TGTGCCAGCAGTTTGGACCTAGCGGGATCATCCTACGAGCAGTACTTC,CASSLDLAGSSYEQYF,TRBV6-5,TRBJ2-7,.,TRBD2
TGTGCCAGCAGCCGTCTAAGGTGGGGCAGGGGGTCGGGTCCACCCCTCCACTTT,CASSRLRWGRGSGPPLHF,TRBV4-2,TRBJ1-6,.,TRBD1
TGTGCCAGCAGCTTCGAGGGTTGGAATTCACCCCTCCACTTT,CASSFEGWNSPLHF,TRBV11-1,TRBJ1-6,.,.
TGTGCCAGTAGTAATCAAAAGGACCAGGGGGTGGACAATGAGCAGTTCTTC,CASSNQKDQGVDNEQFF,TRBV19,TRBJ2-1,few,TRBD1
TGTGCCAGCACCGGGGACTATGGCTACACCTTC,CASTGDYGYTF,TRBV2,TRBJ1-2,once,.
TGTGCCAGCAGTCCTACCCAGGCGGGGGAGTGGAACACTGAAGCTTTCTTT,CASSPTQAGEWNTEAFF,TRBV28,TRBJ1-1,.,.
TGTGCCATCAGTGATAGTTACACGTGGAGCACTGAAGCTTTCTTT,CAISDSYTWSTEAFF,TRBV10-3,TRBJ1-1,.,.
TGTGCCAGCAGCTCCTCTTACGAGCAGTACTTC,CASSSSYEQYF,TRBV11-2,TRBJ2-7,.,.
TGTGCCAGCAGCCGTGGACAGGGAAGTCAGCCCCAGCATTTT,CASSRGQGSQPQHF,TRBV5-5,TRBJ1-5,.,TRBD1
TGTGCCAGCAACCAAATACCGGGATCCCCCGAGCAGTACTTC,CASNQIPGSPEQYF,TRBV14,TRBJ2-7,.,.
TGTGCCACCAGCAGAGCCAGTACAGATACGCAGTATTTT,CATSRASTDTQYF,TRBV15,TRBJ2-3,once,.
TGTGCCAGCAGCTTGTGGAAGGGACAGGGTCGCCACGAGCAGTACTTC,CASSLWKGQGRHEQYF,TRBV11-2,TRBJ2-7,once,TRBD1